One and the same sample provided the 17 T cell receptor beta chains below, sequenced in a study of blood T cells in healthy people across ages. For the second PCR, which ran for about 7 to 12 cycles, a sample-barcoded 5' primer and a J-beta primer mix were used. TCRdb re-derived calls from the 5' RACE reads in MiXCR, one entry per CDR3 protein. The sample holds fewer than 2,000,000 distinct CDR3 sequences; about 31% are singletons and the top ten take about 11%. Sequences were obtained from blood. The receptors stem from a woman aged 25 to 39 in good health.

At least ten counts were recorded for this clonotype. This chain uses TRBV12-3 or TRBV12-4 with TRBJ2-1, with D unclear. This CDR3 has 12 residues. Trimming took off 6 bases at V and 14 bases at J, with 17 bases between the two ends. The CDR3 is CASSRTRSEEFF. In DNA form, the CDR3 reads TGTGCCAGCAGCCGGACGAGGAGCGAGGAGTTCTTC.

The CDR3 nucleotides are TGTGCCAGCAGTACCGGGACTAGCGACTACGAGCAGTACTTC. Protein: CASSTGTSDYEQYF. The chain links TRBV27 to TRBJ2-5; 10 bases map to TRBD2. The J call may be mistaken, given a closer DNA end match to TRBJ2-7. The CDR3 is made up of 14 amino acids. In germline, CDR1 is MNHEY, CDR2 SMNVEV (reference sequence).

This clonotype was picked up a small number of times. The chain combines TRBV6-2 or TRBV6-3 with TRBJ2-1; TRBD1 might be the D (5 bases). Germline values: CDR1 MNHEY, CDR2 SVGEGT. The ends were cut back, 6 bases at V and 1 base at J, with 16 bases in the middle. The CDR3 length is 16 residues. The DNA of the CDR3 is TGTGCCAGCAGCTTCCCGGCAGGGCGGTCCTACAATGAGCAGTTCTTC. Amino acid sequence: CASSFPAGRSYNEQFF.

V usage is TRBV30 and J usage is TRBJ2-1, with D possibly being TRBD1 (5 bases). The DNA end is a closer match to TRBJ2-7, so the J assignment may be wrong. Germline lookup yields CDR1 GTSNPN and CDR2 SVGIG (reference sequence). This CDR3 comprises 14 residues. In DNA form, the CDR3 reads TGTGCCTGGAGTGTAGGGGTCATCACTACCGAGCAGTACTTC. Translation: CAWSVGVITTEQYF.

The CDR3 DNA reads as TGCGCCAGCAGCTTGGAGGTAGCGGGCTTTGCGGGGAATGAGCAGTTCTTC. Its protein is CASSLEVAGFAGNEQFF. The chain has TRBV5-1 and TRBJ2-1; 7 bases match TRBD2. The length of the CDR3 is 17 residues. In germline, CDR1 is SGHRS, CDR2 YFSETQ. J was trimmed by 7 bases and V by 0 bases; bases with no gene match: 13.

This clonotype was found a few times. The V gene is TRBV5-1, the J gene TRBJ1-2; maybe TRBD1 (5 bases). This CDR3 is built from 15 residues. The V end was cut by 4 bases, the J end by 4 bases, with 17 bases between. Germline V CDR1 and CDR2: SGHRS, YFSETQ. In DNA form, the CDR3 reads TGCGCCAGCAGCCACCAGGGCGGAGAACCCTATGGCTACACCTTC. This gives the protein CASSHQGGEPYGYTF.

The chain has TRBV27 and TRBJ1-2, with 8 positions matching TRBD1. Per the germline V gene, CDR1 is MNHEY and CDR2 is SMNVEV (reference sequence). This CDR3 is built from 17 residues. The V gene end was trimmed by 2 bases and the J gene end by 4 bases; junction bases not matched to a gene: 12. DNA of the CDR3: TGTGCCAGCAGTTTACGACACCCCGGGACAGGCGGCTATGGCTACACCTTC. It encodes CASSLRHPGTGGYGYTF.

The rearrangement uses TRBV5-1 and TRBJ2-7; 7 bases are shared with TRBD1. Germline CDR1 is SGHRS and CDR2 is YFSETQ. This CDR3 is built from 13 residues. Unmatched junction bases numbered 7, after V lost 3 bases and J lost 7 bases. CDR3 nucleotides: TGCGCCAGCAGCTGGGGACAGTTGAGGGAGCAGTACTTC. Translated: CASSWGQLREQYF.

J is TRBJ1-1 and V is TRBV6-2 or TRBV6-3, with D perhaps matching TRBD1 (6 bases). The germline V gene encodes CDR1 MNHEY and CDR2 SVGEGT. The CDR3 has 13 amino acids. Deletions cut 7 bases from V and 3 bases from J, with 12 bases between. The CDR3 region has the DNA TGTGCCAGCACCAGACAGGTCTACACTGAAGCTTTCTTT. This codes for CASTRQVYTEAFF.

The chain combines TRBV20-1 with TRBJ1-5; D uncertain. Trimming pared 2 bases from V and 0 bases from J, leaving 8 bases between. Looked up from germline, CDR1 is DFQATT and CDR2 is SNEGSKA (reference sequence). There are 14 residues in the CDR3. Written as DNA, the CDR3 is TGCAGTGCTAGAAGCGGTAATAGCAATCAGCCCCAGCATTTT. The encoded protein is CSARSGNSNQPQHF.

This chain links TRBV7-2 with TRBJ2-7; the match to TRBD2 covers 7 bases. TRBJ2-5 explains the end of the DNA better; the J call may be wrong. The germline V gene encodes CDR1 SGHTA and CDR2 FQGNSA. The CDR3 extends over 16 amino acids. The DNA of the CDR3 is TGTGCCAGCAGCTTAGGGGGCGGGGGAGGGAGAGAGACCCAGTACTTC. It specifies CASSLGGGGGRETQYF.

V gene TRBV4-1 combines with J gene TRBJ2-2; D may be TRBD1 or TRBD2 (6 bases each). The CDR3 extends over 14 amino acids. Trimming removed 3 bases at V and 10 bases at J, with 15 bases between. CDR1 and CDR2 from the germline V gene are MGHRA and YSYEKL. DNA for the CDR3: TGCGCCAGCAGCCACCTCATACGGGGGCAGGAGCTGTTTTTT. As protein: CASSHLIRGQELFF.

The chain combines TRBV6-1 with TRBJ2-7; a possible D gene is TRBD1 (6 bases). The germline V gene encodes CDR1 MNHNS and CDR2 SASEGT. V was trimmed by 11 bases and J by 0 bases, leaving 20 bases between them. The CDR3 has 15 amino acids. The CDR3 DNA is TGTGCCGGCTTCAGAACCAGGGGTGGCTCCTACGAGCAGTACTTC. Protein: CAGFRTRGGSYEQYF.

The chain carries TRBV10-3 and TRBJ2-1; the D is unclear. The germline V gene has CDR1 ENHRY and CDR2 SYGVKD. CDR3 length: 13 residues. Deletions cut 5 bases from V and 7 bases from J, with 12 bases between. CDR3 nucleotides: TGTGCCATCAGTTGGGCCGTGGGGAATGAGCAGTTCTTC. Translated: CAISWAVGNEQFF.

The V gene is TRBV20-1, the J gene TRBJ2-5, with 11 bases identical to TRBD2. The CDR3 consists of 14 residues. The J segment lost 9 bases and the V segment lost 5 bases, leaving 11 bases of the junction unmatched. The germline gives CDR1 DFQATT, CDR2 SNEGSKA (reference sequence). Here the CDR3 DNA reads TGCAGTGCTCCTATGATGACTAGCGGGAAGGCCCAGTACTTC. Its protein product is CSAPMMTSGKAQYF.

This chain links TRBV4-2 with TRBJ2-7, with D perhaps TRBD2 (5 bases). The J call may not be correct, given that the DNA end is closer to TRBJ2-5. Germline CDR1 reads LGHNA; CDR2 reads YNFKEQ. The CDR3 loop spans 13 amino acids. The DNA of the CDR3 is TGTGCCAGCAGCCAAGATTCGGGGAAGACCCAGTACTTC. It translates to CASSQDSGKTQYF.

The rearrangement joins TRBV7-9 to TRBJ2-1, with a possible D match to TRBD2 (6 bases). Germline V gene lookup returns CDR1 SEHNR and CDR2 FQNEAQ (reference sequence). The CDR3 runs 16 residues. Trimming removed 5 bases from V and 1 base from J, with 15 bases in between. CDR3 residues: CASSQNTGTSYNEQFF. The DNA of the CDR3 is TGTGCCAGCAGCCAAAACACCGGGACTTCCTACAATGAGCAGTTCTTC.